This TCR beta chain was retrieved from a study of neoadjuvant nivolumab and ipilimumab in lung cancer. Study results and limitations: From pretherapy to surgery, tumor richness and clonality rose with dual therapy. Pretherapy blood TCR richness correlated positively with resected tumor richness. Only a small number of samples underwent TCR sequencing.

Details on this clone: Its antigen is unidentified.

The method was immunoSEQ multiplex PCR; TCRdb's version includes in-frame clones alone and lacks a portion of them. The sample shows around 2,000 clones, around 85% of them seen only once. The J segment lost 6 bases and the V segment lost 3 bases, leaving 6 bases of the junction unmatched. Germline-derived CDR1 and CDR2 are MGHDK and SYGVNS. The CDR3 spans 16 residues. J is TRBJ1-4 and V is TRBV25-1; 11 bases are a match to TRBD1. The sequence derives from an adult with non-small cell lung cancer. Sequences were derived from tumor tissue, sampled before neoadjuvant nivolumab, alone or with ipilimumab. CDR3 sequence: CASSEGTGGVYEKLFF. For the CDR3, the DNA is TGTGCCAGCAGTGAGGGGACAGGGGGAGTCTATGAAAAACTGTTTTTT. Based on the CDR3 plus reference TRBV25-1 and TRBJ1-4, the full variable domain is EADIYQTPRYLVIGTGKKITLECSQTMGHDKMYWYQQDPGMELHLIHYSYGVNSTEKGDLSSESTVSRIRTEHFPLTLESARPSHTSQYLCASSEGTGGVYEKLFFGSGTQLSVL.